This is a list of T cell receptor beta chains from one sample in a study of response to subunit inactivated influenza vaccine. In TCRdb, the RT-PCR reads were re-called with MiXCR into one record per CDR3 protein. This sample has 530,000 or so distinct CDR3 sequences; about 25% occur once, and the top ten carry approximately 1.9%. Sample: CD4+ T cells sorted from PBMCs, taken roughly 5 days after vaccination. These receptors were collected from a man aged 50 to 59 who received an inactivated influenza vaccine. Both conserved end residues are part of each CDR3. D genes are given only for firm matches. Some rows have no size entry. The others give once, few or many, or a class for an expanded clone.

V gene: TRBV9; D gene: -; J gene: TRBJ2-3; clone size: -; CDR3 DNA: TGTGCCAGCAGCGTAGTAGGCCCCTCGGCCACGCAGTATTTT; CDR3 protein: CASSVVGPSATQYF
V gene: TRBV20-1; D gene: -; J gene: TRBJ2-7; clone size: -; CDR3 DNA: TGCAGTACCCCGAACTCCTACGAGCAGTACTTC; CDR3 protein: CSTPNSYEQYF
V gene: TRBV9; D gene: -; J gene: TRBJ2-3; clone size: few; CDR3 DNA: TGTGCCAGCAGCCCGCACCCTTCCCCAAAGGGCACAGATACGCAGTATTTT; CDR3 protein: CASSPHPSPKGTDTQYF
V gene: TRBV28; D gene: -; J gene: TRBJ2-2; clone size: many; CDR3 DNA: TGTGCCACCACGGGCACCGGGGAGCTGTTTTTT; CDR3 protein: CATTGTGELFF
V gene: TRBV15; D gene: TRBD2; J gene: TRBJ2-5; clone size: -; CDR3 DNA: TGTGCCACCAGCAGGGTTCTCGGGGGGGCGAAGACCCAGTACTTC; CDR3 protein: CATSRVLGGAKTQYF
V gene: TRBV7-9; D gene: -; J gene: TRBJ2-5; clone size: -; CDR3 DNA: TGTGCCAGCAGCTCTTATGGGCAGAACCAAGAGACCCAGTACTTC; CDR3 protein: CASSSYGQNQETQYF
V gene: TRBV24-1; D gene: -; J gene: TRBJ2-1; clone size: few; CDR3 DNA: TGTGCCACCAGTGGGGACGGGGGGCGGGGTGAGCAGTTCTTC; CDR3 protein: CATSGDGGRGEQFF
V gene: TRBV20-1; D gene: -; J gene: TRBJ2-3; clone size: few; CDR3 DNA: TGCAGTGCTAGGGCGGGTTACGTCCCAGATACGCAGTATTTT; CDR3 protein: CSARAGYVPDTQYF
V gene: TRBV20-1; D gene: -; J gene: TRBJ1-5; clone size: -; CDR3 DNA: TGCAGTGCTCTAAGGGGGGACAGCAATCAGCCCCAGCATTTT; CDR3 protein: CSALRGDSNQPQHF
V gene: TRBV7-6; D gene: TRBD1; J gene: TRBJ2-7; clone size: -; CDR3 DNA: TGTGCCAGCAGAGCGGACAGGGGCTCCTACGAGCAGTACTTC; CDR3 protein: CASRADRGSYEQYF
V gene: TRBV20-1; D gene: TRBD2; J gene: TRBJ2-7; clone size: -; CDR3 DNA: TGCAGTGCCCCCCCGGCTAGCGGGAGTTTGGGGAACGAGCAGTACTTC; CDR3 protein: CSAPPASGSLGNEQYF
V gene: TRBV4-2; D gene: TRBD1; J gene: TRBJ2-1; clone size: few; CDR3 DNA: TGTGCCAGCAGCCCGAAGGACAGGGACTTCTACAATGAGCAGTTCTTC; CDR3 protein: CASSPKDRDFYNEQFF
V gene: TRBV10-3; D gene: TRBD1; J gene: TRBJ1-1; clone size: once; CDR3 DNA: TGTGCCATCAGAATGGACAGGATGAACACTGAAGCTTTCTTT; CDR3 protein: CAIRMDRMNTEAFF
V gene: TRBV6-5; D gene: -; J gene: TRBJ2-7; clone size: -; CDR3 DNA: TGTGCCAGCCGTTCCGGGAGCCTAGACTACGAGCAGTACTTC; CDR3 protein: CASRSGSLDYEQYF
V gene: TRBV5-1; D gene: TRBD1; J gene: TRBJ2-1; clone size: few; CDR3 DNA: TGCGCCAGCAGATACGGGACAGGTTTTTCCTACAATGAGCAGTTCTTC; CDR3 protein: CASRYGTGFSYNEQFF
V gene: TRBV28; D gene: -; J gene: TRBJ2-1; clone size: -; CDR3 DNA: TGTGCCAGCAGTTTATTTCACAGTTACAATGAGCAGTTCTTC; CDR3 protein: CASSLFHSYNEQFF
V gene: TRBV4-3; D gene: -; J gene: TRBJ1-3; clone size: -; CDR3 DNA: TGCGCCAGCAGCCCACACTGGACAGCTAGAGCCTCTGGAAACACCATATATTTT; CDR3 protein: CASSPHWTARASGNTIYF
V gene: TRBV6-1; D gene: -; J gene: TRBJ2-1; clone size: few; CDR3 DNA: TGTGCCAGCAGGGAGCCGGGTGGCGGCTACAATGAGCAGTTCTTC; CDR3 protein: CASREPGGGYNEQFF
V gene: TRBV6-1; D gene: TRBD1; J gene: TRBJ2-7; clone size: few; CDR3 DNA: TGTGCCAGCAGCCTATTCCGGGACAGTGCTCCCTACGAGCAGTACTTC; CDR3 protein: CASSLFRDSAPYEQYF
V gene: TRBV4-2; D gene: -; J gene: TRBJ1-2; clone size: -; CDR3 DNA: TGTGCCAGCAGCCAAGATTTAGGGAAAGGCTACACCTTC; CDR3 protein: CASSQDLGKGYTF
V gene: TRBV20-1; D gene: -; J gene: TRBJ2-5; clone size: few; CDR3 DNA: TGCAGTTCTCAGGGGCAAGAGACCCAGTACTTC; CDR3 protein: CSSQGQETQYF
V gene: TRBV5-5; D gene: -; J gene: TRBJ2-5; clone size: -; CDR3 DNA: TGTGCCAGCAGCTTGGAGGTACTACCCCAAGAGACCCAGTACTTC; CDR3 protein: CASSLEVLPQETQYF
V gene: TRBV5-1; D gene: -; J gene: TRBJ2-7; clone size: once; CDR3 DNA: TGCGCCAGCAGCACGAACCCAGGGACCTACGAGCAGTACTTC; CDR3 protein: CASSTNPGTYEQYF
V gene: TRBV7-2; D gene: -; J gene: TRBJ2-2; clone size: -; CDR3 DNA: TGTGCCAGCAGCCAAATTGGGATAACCGGGGAGCTGTTTTTT; CDR3 protein: CASSQIGITGELFF
V gene: TRBV7-9; D gene: -; J gene: TRBJ2-1; clone size: -; CDR3 DNA: TGTGCCAGCAGCTTGTCTACAGGGAGCTCCTACAATGAGCAGTTCTTC; CDR3 protein: CASSLSTGSSYNEQFF
V gene: TRBV12-3/TRBV12-4; D gene: -; J gene: TRBJ1-1; clone size: many; CDR3 DNA: TGTGCCAGCAGTAACCCCGGGAGCTGGTGGGGCACTGAAGCTTTCTTT; CDR3 protein: CASSNPGSWWGTEAFF
V gene: TRBV29-1; D gene: -; J gene: TRBJ2-1; clone size: -; CDR3 DNA: TGCAGCGTTGGGGCAGGGAGGTACAATGAGCAGTTCTTC; CDR3 protein: CSVGAGRYNEQFF
V gene: TRBV10-3; D gene: TRBD1; J gene: TRBJ1-2; clone size: few; CDR3 DNA: TGTGCCATCAGTGAGTCTCCCGGACAGGTCGCTAATAACTATGGCTACACCTTC; CDR3 protein: CAISESPGQVANNYGYTF
V gene: TRBV7-2; D gene: TRBD2; J gene: TRBJ2-1; clone size: -; CDR3 DNA: TGTGCCAGCAGCCTTAGGGGAGGGTGGGAGCCCTACAATGAGCAGTTCTTC; CDR3 protein: CASSLRGGWEPYNEQFF
V gene: TRBV5-1; D gene: TRBD2; J gene: TRBJ2-3; clone size: -; CDR3 DNA: TGCGCCAGCAGCCCCGGGACTAGCTCCGGGGATACGCAGTATTTT; CDR3 protein: CASSPGTSSGDTQYF
V gene: TRBV6-5; D gene: -; J gene: TRBJ2-7; clone size: few; CDR3 DNA: TGTGCCAGCAGTTACTCAAGCCAGGGTGACTACGAGCAGTACTTC; CDR3 protein: CASSYSSQGDYEQYF
V gene: TRBV20-1; D gene: -; J gene: TRBJ2-3; clone size: -; CDR3 DNA: TGCAGAGGGGGACGGCAACTCACAGATACGCAGTATTTT; CDR3 protein: CRGGRQLTDTQYF
V gene: TRBV24-1; D gene: -; J gene: TRBJ2-1; clone size: -; CDR3 DNA: TGTGCCACCAGTGACCAAGAAAGGGGTCTGATCAATGAGCAGTTCTTC; CDR3 protein: CATSDQERGLINEQFF
V gene: TRBV20-1; D gene: -; J gene: TRBJ2-5; clone size: few; CDR3 DNA: TGCAGCCAAAAAAGGGGGACGGGAGAGACCCAGTACTTC; CDR3 protein: CSQKRGTGETQYF
V gene: TRBV4-2; D gene: -; J gene: TRBJ2-3; clone size: -; CDR3 DNA: TGTGCCAGCAGCCAAGATTACCCCACAGATACGCAGTATTTT; CDR3 protein: CASSQDYPTDTQYF
V gene: TRBV20-1; D gene: -; J gene: TRBJ2-7; clone size: -; CDR3 DNA: TGCAGCACAGCCGACTTCAGCTCCTACGAGCAGTACTTC; CDR3 protein: CSTADFSSYEQYF
V gene: TRBV24-1; D gene: TRBD1; J gene: TRBJ2-2; clone size: -; CDR3 DNA: TGTGCCACTAGGGACAGGGGGAATGGCGGGGAGCTGTTTTTT; CDR3 protein: CATRDRGNGGELFF
V gene: TRBV20-1; D gene: -; J gene: TRBJ1-1; clone size: -; CDR3 DNA: TGCAGTGCTAGTAATGCCAGGGAGACTGAAGCTTTCTTT; CDR3 protein: CSASNARETEAFF
V gene: TRBV2; D gene: -; J gene: TRBJ2-4; clone size: -; CDR3 DNA: TGTGCCTCCAAAAACCAGGGGGGCATCAACATTCAGTACTTC; CDR3 protein: CASKNQGGINIQYF
V gene: TRBV5-1; D gene: -; J gene: TRBJ2-1; clone size: few; CDR3 DNA: TGCGCCAGCAGCTTGGAGGGGCGTTCCTCCTACAATGAGCAGTTCTTC; CDR3 protein: CASSLEGRSSYNEQFF